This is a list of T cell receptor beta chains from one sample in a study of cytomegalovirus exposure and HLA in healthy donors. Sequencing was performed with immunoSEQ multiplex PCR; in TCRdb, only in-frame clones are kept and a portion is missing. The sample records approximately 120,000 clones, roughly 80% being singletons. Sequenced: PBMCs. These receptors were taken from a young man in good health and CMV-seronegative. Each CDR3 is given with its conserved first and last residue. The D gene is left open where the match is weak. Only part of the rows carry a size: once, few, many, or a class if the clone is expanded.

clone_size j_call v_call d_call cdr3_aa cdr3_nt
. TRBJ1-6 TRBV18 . CASSPLDTDNSPLHF TGTGCCAGCTCACCTCTGGACACGGACAATTCACCCCTCCACTTT
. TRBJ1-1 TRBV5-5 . CASSLEQMNTEAFF TGTGCCAGCAGCTTGGAACAGATGAACACTGAAGCTTTCTTT
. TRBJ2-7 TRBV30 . CAWSFSHEQYF TGTGCCTGGAGTTTTAGCCACGAGCAGTACTTC
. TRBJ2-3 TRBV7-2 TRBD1 CASSRFPGQGTDTQYF TGTGCCAGCAGCCGATTCCCGGGACAGGGGACAGATACGCAGTATTTT
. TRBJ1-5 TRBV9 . CASSVGADSNQPQHF TGTGCCAGCAGCGTAGGGGCAGATAGCAATCAGCCCCAGCATTTT
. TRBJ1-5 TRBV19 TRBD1 CASIRTGPSNQPQHF TGTGCCAGTATCCGGACAGGGCCTAGCAATCAGCCCCAGCATTTT
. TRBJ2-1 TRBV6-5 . CASSYEQYNEQFF TGTGCCAGCAGTTACGAACAATACAATGAGCAGTTCTTC
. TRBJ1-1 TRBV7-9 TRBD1 CASSLEGATEAFF TGTGCCAGCAGCTTGGAGGGGGCGACTGAAGCTTTCTTT
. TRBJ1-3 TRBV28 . CASVPLSFFSGNTIYF TGTGCCAGCGTTCCTCTGAGTTTTTTCTCTGGAAACACCATATATTTT
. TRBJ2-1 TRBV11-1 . CASRKLQGPSSYNEQFF TGTGCCAGCAGGAAACTACAGGGTCCCAGCTCCTACAATGAGCAGTTCTTC
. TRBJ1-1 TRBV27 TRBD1 CASSFKGQGASGNRLAFF TGTGCCAGCAGTTTCAAGGGACAGGGGGCTTCAGGCAACCGCCTAGCTTTCTTT
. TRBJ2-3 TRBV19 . CASSIEGAPDTQYF TGTGCCAGTAGTATAGAGGGGGCACCAGATACGCAGTATTTT
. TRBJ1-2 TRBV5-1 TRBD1 CASSKGQANYGYTF TGCGCCAGCAGCAAGGGACAGGCTAACTATGGCTACACCTTC
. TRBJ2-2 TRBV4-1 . CASLREFGRRAGELFF TGCGCCAGCCTCAGGGAATTTGGCCGCCGGGCCGGGGAGCTGTTTTTT
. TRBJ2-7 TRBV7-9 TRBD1 CASSLAGQGYEQYF TGTGCCAGCAGCTTAGCAGGACAGGGGTACGAGCAGTACTTC
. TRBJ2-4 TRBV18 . CASSLGAAKNIQYF TGTGCCAGCTCCCTAGGGGCGGCCAAAAACATTCAGTACTTC
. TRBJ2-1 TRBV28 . CASSFITRAYNEQFF TGTGCCAGCAGTTTCATCACTAGAGCCTACAATGAGCAGTTCTTC
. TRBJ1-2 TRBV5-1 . CASSRDTSYGYTF TGCGCCAGCAGCCGAGACACCTCCTATGGCTACACCTTC
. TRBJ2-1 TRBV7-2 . CASSLAASSSYNEQFF TGTGCCAGCAGCTTAGCCGCCTCTAGCTCCTACAATGAGCAGTTCTTC
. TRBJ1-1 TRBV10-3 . CAISPNGGTAFF TGTGCCATCAGTCCCAACGGGGGAACGGCTTTCTTT
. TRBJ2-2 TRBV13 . CASSIRQKAGELFF TGTGCCAGCAGCATTAGACAAAAAGCCGGGGAGCTGTTTTTT
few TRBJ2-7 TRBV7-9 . CASSLRSAGREQYF TGTGCCAGCAGCTTACGGTCGGCGGGGAGGGAGCAGTACTTC
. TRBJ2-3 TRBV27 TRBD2 CASSLFTSGGEGTQYF TGTGCCAGCAGTTTATTCACTAGCGGGGGGGAAGGTACGCAGTATTTT
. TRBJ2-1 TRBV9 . CASSVKTSSYNEQFF TGTGCCAGCAGCGTAAAGACTTCCTCCTACAATGAGCAGTTCTTC
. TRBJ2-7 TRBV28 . CASSLAYEQYF TGTGCCAGCAGTTTGGCATACGAGCAGTACTTC
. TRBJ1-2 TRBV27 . CASSPTGVYGYTF TGTGCCAGCAGTCCGACGGGGGTCTATGGCTACACCTTC
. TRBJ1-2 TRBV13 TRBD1 CASSPPRTGGDGYTF TGTGCCAGCAGCCCTCCCCGGACAGGGGGCGACGGCTACACCTTC
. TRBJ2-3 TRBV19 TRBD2 CASSRGLNTDTQYF TGTGCCAGTAGTAGGGGACTAAACACAGATACGCAGTATTTT
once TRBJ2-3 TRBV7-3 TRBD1 CASSLWTGGTDTQYF TGTGCCAGCAGCTTATGGACAGGGGGCACAGATACGCAGTATTTT
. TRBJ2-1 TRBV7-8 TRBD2 CASSLGGLAGRYEQFF TGTGCCAGCAGCTTAGGGGGACTAGCGGGCCGCTATGAGCAGTTCTTC
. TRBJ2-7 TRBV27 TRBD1 CASRPRQGLSYEQYF TGTGCCAGCAGACCAAGACAGGGGCTATCCTACGAGCAGTACTTC
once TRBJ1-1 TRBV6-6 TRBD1 CASSYQRQGNTEAFF TGTGCCAGCAGTTACCAGCGACAGGGGAACACTGAAGCTTTCTTT
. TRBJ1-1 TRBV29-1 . CSVGSGWNTEAFF TGCAGCGTTGGCAGCGGCTGGAACACTGAAGCTTTCTTT
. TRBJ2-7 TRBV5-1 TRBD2 CASSSASGSVHEQYF TGCGCCAGCAGCTCTGCTAGCGGGAGCGTCCACGAGCAGTACTTC
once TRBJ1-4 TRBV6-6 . CASSPPGRGNEKLFF TGTGCCAGCAGCCCACCGGGACGGGGGAATGAAAAACTGTTTTTT
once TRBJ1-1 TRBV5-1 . CASSLGGHPEAFF TGCGCCAGCAGCTTGGGGGGACATCCTGAAGCTTTCTTT
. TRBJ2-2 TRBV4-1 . CASSHKRGGNTGELFF TGCGCCAGCAGCCACAAGAGAGGAGGGAACACCGGGGAGCTGTTTTTT
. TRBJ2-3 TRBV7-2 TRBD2 CASSSNGGGSPDTQYF TGTGCCAGCAGCTCCAACGGCGGGGGTAGTCCAGATACGCAGTATTTT
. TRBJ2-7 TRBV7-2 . CASSSNSYEQYF TGTGCCAGCAGCTCCAACAGCTACGAGCAGTACTTC
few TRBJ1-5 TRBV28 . CASSPSGGWGNQPQHF TGTGCCAGCAGTCCTTCGGGAGGGTGGGGCAATCAGCCCCAGCATTTT
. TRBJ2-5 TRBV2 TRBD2 CASSQRTSGEETQYF TGTGCCAGCAGTCAGAGGACTAGCGGGGAAGAGACCCAGTACTTC
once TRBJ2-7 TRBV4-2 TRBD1 CASSQETGQGVYEQYF TGTGCCAGCAGCCAAGAAACGGGACAGGGGGTCTACGAGCAGTACTTC
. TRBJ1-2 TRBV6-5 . CASTPGGVYGYTF TGTGCCAGCACCCCCGGAGGGGTCTATGGCTACACCTTC
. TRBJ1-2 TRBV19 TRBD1 CASSHNGGTGDF TGTGCCAGTAGTCACAACGGCGGGACAGGGGACTTC
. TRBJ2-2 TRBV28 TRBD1 CASRTGTGGSGELFF TGTGCCAGCAGAACCGGGACAGGGGGCTCCGGGGAGCTGTTTTTT
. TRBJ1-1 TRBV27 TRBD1 CASSLDRGITEAFF TGTGCCAGCAGCCTAGACAGGGGAATCACTGAAGCTTTCTTT
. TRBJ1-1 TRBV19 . CASSIGTATEAFF TGTGCCAGTAGTATAGGGACAGCTACTGAAGCTTTCTTT
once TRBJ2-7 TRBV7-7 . CASSLATGYEQYF TGTGCCAGCAGCTTAGCAACAGGGTACGAGCAGTACTTC
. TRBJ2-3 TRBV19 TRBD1 CASTNRGRTDTQYF TGTGCCAGTACAAACAGGGGACGCACAGATACGCAGTATTTT
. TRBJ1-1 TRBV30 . CAWSSAGEDTEAFF TGTGCCTGGAGTTCCGCGGGAGAGGACACTGAAGCTTTCTTT